This is a list of T cell receptor beta chains from one sample in a study of graft-versus-host responses after intestinal transplantation. Here immunoSEQ multiplex PCR was the method, and the copy in TCRdb shows in-frame clones only, minus some. The table shows about 88,000 clones, with about 94% occurring only once. Antigen specificity for these receptors is unknown. The sample here was unstimulated CD4+ T cells sorted from spleen or lymph node cells, taken before transplant. The receptors come from a human donor who was the organ donor for an intestinal transplant. Both conserved end residues are part of each CDR3. A D gene is named only where the DNA matches it firmly.

CDR3 protein	J gene	D gene	V gene
CASSLSGQGSNQPQHF	TRBJ1-5	TRBD1	TRBV7-9
CASSLVSAGLGYTF	TRBJ1-2	-	TRBV5-4
CAWREGYTGELFF	TRBJ2-2	-	TRBV30
CASRRDTGELFF	TRBJ2-2	-	TRBV5-4
CASSWMDRGTEAFF	TRBJ1-1	TRBD1	TRBV5-5
CAITPDRTGEQYF	TRBJ2-7	-	TRBV10-3
CASSSGLAGDNTQYF	TRBJ2-3	TRBD2	TRBV5-5
CASSLRTGPNTGELFF	TRBJ2-2	TRBD1	TRBV5-1
CASAGGPHETQYF	TRBJ2-5	TRBD2	TRBV10-3
CASTVDRRGTEAFF	TRBJ1-1	-	TRBV6-5
CASSLEGRGYTQYF	TRBJ2-3	-	TRBV7-2
CASSLLKWDRVDTEAFF	TRBJ1-1	TRBD1	TRBV28
CASSLRAWTAVNTEAFF	TRBJ1-1	-	TRBV7-2
CATSRDLGTLSYEQYF	TRBJ2-7	-	TRBV15
CASSFTGTDTQYF	TRBJ2-3	-	TRBV7-9
CASSRGTGTFTDTQYF	TRBJ2-3	TRBD1	TRBV6-6
CASRDQGARGNTIYF	TRBJ1-3	-	TRBV6-5
CASSPTGGVSIQPQHF	TRBJ1-5	TRBD1	TRBV18
CASSPTGGPSGANVLTF	TRBJ2-6	TRBD1	TRBV7-3
CASSGGVGYVAKNIQYF	TRBJ2-4	-	TRBV14
CASRRVATEQDQETQYF	TRBJ2-5	-	TRBV4-1
CAISESGLAQNEQFF	TRBJ2-1	TRBD2	TRBV10-3
CASRIDGGQPQHF	TRBJ1-5	-	TRBV6-1
CASSEALGGLYEQYF	TRBJ2-7	-	TRBV6-1